This entry concerns a single T cell receptor beta chain. Its matching antigen is unknown. Trimming removed 0 bases at V and 0 bases at J, with 12 bases between. The V gene's germline CDR1 is LGHNA and CDR2 YSLEER. The CDR3 is made up of 17 amino acids. The data were taken from a study of T cell responses to AZD1222 COVID-19 vaccine. Study results and caveats: Among AZD1222 vaccinees, only 5 to 7 were seropositive at baseline. CD4 TCRs associated with vaccination spanned spike, dominating at 160-218 and 743-854. Variant regions that are unmutated are reportedly the target of nearly half of spike-specific TCRs. Donors were mostly white British, more females; clonal diversity possibly underestimated.

TCRdb's copy holds only in-frame clones and misses some; the assay was immunoSEQ multiplex PCR. The data contain 100,000 to 110,000 clones, about 85% of them singletons. The sequences come from peripheral blood, collected on day 0 of AZD1222 vaccination. This TCR was recovered from an adult in good health. The chain links TRBV4-3 to TRBJ2-1; the D gene is possibly TRBD1 (5 bases). As DNA, the CDR3 is TGCGCCAGCAGCCAAGAACTAAGGGGAAGCTCCTACAATGAGCAGTTCTTC. Its protein is CASSQELRGSSYNEQFF.